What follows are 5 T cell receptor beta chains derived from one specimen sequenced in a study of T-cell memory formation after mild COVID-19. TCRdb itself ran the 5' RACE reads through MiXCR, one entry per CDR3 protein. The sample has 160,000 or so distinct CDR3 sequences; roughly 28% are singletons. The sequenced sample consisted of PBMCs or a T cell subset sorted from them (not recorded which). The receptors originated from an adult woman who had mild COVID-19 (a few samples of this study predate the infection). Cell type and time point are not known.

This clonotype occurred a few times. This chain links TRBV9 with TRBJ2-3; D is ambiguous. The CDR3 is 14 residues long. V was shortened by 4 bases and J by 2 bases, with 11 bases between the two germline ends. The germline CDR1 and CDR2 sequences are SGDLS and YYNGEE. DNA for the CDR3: TGTGCCAGCAGCCTTAATACTGTCACAGATACGCAGTATTTT. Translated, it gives CASSLNTVTDTQYF.

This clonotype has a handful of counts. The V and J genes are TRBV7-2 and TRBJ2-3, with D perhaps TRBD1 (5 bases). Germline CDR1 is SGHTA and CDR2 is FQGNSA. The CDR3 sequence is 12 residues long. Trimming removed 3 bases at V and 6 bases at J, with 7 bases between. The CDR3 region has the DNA TGTGCCAGCAGCTTCTACAGGGATACGCAGTATTTT. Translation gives CASSFYRDTQYF.

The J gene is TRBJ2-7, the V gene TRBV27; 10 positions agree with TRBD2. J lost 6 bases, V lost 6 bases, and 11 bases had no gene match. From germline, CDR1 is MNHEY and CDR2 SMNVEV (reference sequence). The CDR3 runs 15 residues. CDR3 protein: CASSPTSGTPSEQYF. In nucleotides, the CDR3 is TGTGCCAGCAGCCCCACTAGCGGGACTCCTAGCGAGCAGTACTTC.

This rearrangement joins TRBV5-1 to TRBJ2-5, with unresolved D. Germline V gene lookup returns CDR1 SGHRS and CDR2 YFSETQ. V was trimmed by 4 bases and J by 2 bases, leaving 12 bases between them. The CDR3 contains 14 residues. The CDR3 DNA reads TGCGCCAGCAGCCGAGGTGGGGTACAAGAGACCCAGTACTTC. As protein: CASSRGGVQETQYF.

The CDR3 DNA is TGTGCCAGCAGCAAAAGGAGAAACACTGAAGCTTTCTTT. As protein: CASSKRRNTEAFF. V gene TRBV21-1 combines with J gene TRBJ1-1. TRBV21-1 is deemed a pseudogene. The CDR3 runs 13 residues.